This T cell receptor beta chain was documented in a study of identical twins. A universal primer site arose from template switching, and cDNA bore unique molecular identifiers. MiXCR, run by TCRdb on the 5' RACE reads, gives a single entry per CDR3 protein. The table records 700,000 or so distinct CDR3 sequences, over 8.5% of them present only once. This clonotype has a handful of counts. The antigen remains undetermined. CDR1 and CDR2 from the germline V gene are KGHDR and SFDVKD. With V trimmed by 4 bases and J by 7 bases, 9 bases remained unmatched. The CDR3 sequence is 16 residues long. Notes on the study in general: Abundant cord blood beta clonotypes carried fewer insertions; memory repertoires showed none.

The same sample was also used in a study of yellow fever vaccine responses in identical twins.

The receptor's source is a woman in her late teens or twenties in good health. J is TRBJ2-1 and V is TRBV24-1; 10 nucleotides agree with TRBD1. The sequenced sample consisted of PBMCs. The CDR3 region has the DNA TGTGCCACCAGTGACCGGGACAGGGGCCGCTGGAATGAGCAGTTCTTC. It translates to CATSDRDRGRWNEQFF.